The present T cell receptor beta chain was sequenced within a study of T-cell memory formation after mild COVID-19. Germline loops: CDR1 SNHLY, CDR2 FYNNEI. The V gene lost 6 bases and the J gene lost 6 bases, with 12 bases spanning the gap. The CDR3 loop spans 12 amino acids. TCRdb independently ran MiXCR on the 5' RACE reads; one entry per CDR3 protein. Here the sample spans 470,000 or so distinct CDR3 sequences, roughly 18% being singletons. Sequencing was performed on PBMCs or a T cell subset sorted from them (not recorded which). J is TRBJ2-7 and V is TRBV2; D remains ambiguous. The source of this sequence is a man in his late teens or twenties who had mild COVID-19 (a few samples of this study predate the infection). Cell type and time point are not known. CDR3 protein: CASRLQNAEQYF. The CDR3 bases are TGTGCCAGCAGATTACAGAATGCCGAGCAGTACTTC.